Below, 10 T cell receptor beta chains from the same sample are listed, as sequenced in a study of CD8+ T cells in alopecia areata. cDNA prepared by RNA extraction and subsequent reverse transcription served as the template for sequencing. The table came from immunoSEQ multiplex PCR; TCRdb's copy has only in-frame clones and leaves some out. The data contain roughly 200,000 clones, roughly three fifths of them singletons. Sequenced: CD8+ T cells sorted from blood. Receptors originate from a human donor in good health.

This clone was observed a handful of times. This sequence joins TRBV14 and TRBJ2-3; D might be TRBD1 or TRBD2, each matching 5 bases. This CDR3 region has 17 residues. Trimming took 3 bases from V and 0 from J, leaving 16 bases between them. CDR1 is SGHDN and CDR2 is FVKESK in the germline V gene. This CDR3 is CASSHQAAGPSTDTQYF. CDR3 DNA sequence: TGTGCCAGCAGCCATCAAGCGGCAGGGCCTAGCACAGATACGCAGTATTTT.

The chain joins TRBV2 to TRBJ1-1; D unresolved. The V end was cut by 7 bases, the J end by 1 base, with 7 bases between. The CDR3 is 12 amino acids. CDR1 is SNHLY and CDR2 is FYNNEI in the germline V gene. CDR3 region: CASTARNTEAFF. DNA of the CDR3: TGTGCCAGCACTGCCAGGAACACTGAAGCTTTCTTT.

The chain employs TRBV13 and TRBJ1-6; no definite D call. Germline CDR1 is PRHDT and CDR2 is FYEKMQ (reference sequence). There are 12 residues in the CDR3. V was pared by 4 bases and J by 7 bases, with 5 bases between. CDR3 sequence reads: CASSSENSPLHF. The CDR3, as DNA: TGTGCCAGCAGCTCTGAGAATTCACCCCTCCACTTT.

The chain links TRBV9 to TRBJ2-2, with TRBD2 matching 9 bases. The CDR3 runs 18 residues. Looked up from germline, CDR1 is SGDLS and CDR2 is YYNGEE. With 0 bases clipped from V and 4 bases from J, the junction kept 10 bases outside the gene matches. CDR3 DNA sequence: TGTGCCAGCAGCGTAGAGGCCCTAGCGGGGTCTGTCACCGGGGAGCTGTTTTTT. Translating gives CASSVEALAGSVTGELFF.

The J gene is TRBJ1-2, the V gene TRBV5-1; D possibly corresponds to TRBD1 (5 bases). Germline V gives CDR1 SGHRS, CDR2 YFSETQ. V gave up 7 bases and J gave up 7 bases, with 17 bases separating them. The CDR3 is 13 amino acids. The CDR3 loop is CASGPTGAGGYTF. DNA of the CDR3: TGCGCCAGCGGACCTACAGGAGCGGGTGGCTACACCTTC.

In its sample, this clone is medium-sized. The chain joins TRBV7-9 to TRBJ2-7; 9 positions agree with TRBD1. The V segment lost 4 bases and the J segment 3 bases; nucleotides outside the gene matches: 10. The germline V gene encodes CDR1 SEHNR and CDR2 FQNEAQ (reference sequence). This CDR3 spans 16 amino acids. CDR3 residues: CASSSGGWTGVYEQYF. The CDR3 nucleotides are TGTGCCAGCAGCTCCGGCGGGTGGACAGGGGTCTACGAGCAGTACTTC.

Here the CDR3 reads CASSSTGTGANVLTF. CDR3 sequence (DNA): TGTGCCAGCAGCTCGACAGGTACTGGGGCCAACGTCCTGACTTTC. The J gene is TRBJ2-6, the V gene TRBV5-4, with D maybe TRBD1 (6 bases). This CDR3 region has 15 residues. The V gene lost 3 bases and the J gene lost 2 bases, with 9 bases spanning the gap. Per germline, CDR1 SGHNT and CDR2 YYREEE (reference sequence). Combining the CDR3 with reference TRBV5-4 and TRBJ2-6 gives the whole variable domain ETGVTQSPTHLIKTRGQQVTLRCSSQSGHNTVSWYQQALGQGPQFIFQYYREEENGRGNFPPRFSGLQFPNYSSELNVNALELDDSALYLCASSSTGTGANVLTFGAGSRLTVL.

This clone was seen once. The chain joins TRBV27 to TRBJ1-1; D is uncertain. V lost 6 bases and J 1 base, leaving 9 bases between the germline ends. Per germline, CDR1 MNHEY and CDR2 SMNVEV (reference sequence). This CDR3 contains 13 residues. CDR3 in DNA: TGTGCCAGCAGACTAACAGCGAACACTGAAGCTTTCTTT. It yields the protein CASRLTANTEAFF.

The gene calls are TRBV9 and TRBJ2-5; the D gene is possibly TRBD2 (6 bases). The germline CDR1 and CDR2 sequences are SGDLS and YYNGEE. The CDR3 length is 16 residues. Trimming pared 3 bases from V and 5 bases from J, leaving 20 bases between. The CDR3 reads CASSAIGGEFLETQYF. In DNA, the CDR3 is TGTGCCAGCAGCGCGATAGGCGGGGAGTTCTTGGAGACCCAGTACTTC.

CDR3 coding DNA: TGCGCCAGCAGCCATTCCAAGGGACAGGGATACGAGCAGTACTTC. Protein sequence: CASSHSKGQGYEQYF. V and J are TRBV4-1 and TRBJ2-7; 9 bases line up with TRBD1. CDR1 is MGHRA, CDR2 YSYEKL, per germline. Losses at the gene ends were 3 bases for V and 4 bases for J; bases not matched to a gene: 7. The CDR3 loop spans 15 amino acids.